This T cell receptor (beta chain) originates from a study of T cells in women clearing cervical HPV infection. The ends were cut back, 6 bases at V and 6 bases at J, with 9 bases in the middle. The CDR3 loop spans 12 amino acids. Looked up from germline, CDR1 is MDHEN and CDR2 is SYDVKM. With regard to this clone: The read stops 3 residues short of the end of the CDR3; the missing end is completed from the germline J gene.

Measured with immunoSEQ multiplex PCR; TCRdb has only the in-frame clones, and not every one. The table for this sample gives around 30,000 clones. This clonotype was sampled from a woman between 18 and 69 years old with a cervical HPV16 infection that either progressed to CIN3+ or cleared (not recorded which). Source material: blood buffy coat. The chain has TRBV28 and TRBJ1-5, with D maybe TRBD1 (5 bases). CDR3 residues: CASRGVSQPQHF. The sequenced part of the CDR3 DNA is TGTGCCAGCAGAGGGGTAAGTCAGCCC.